The subject of this entry is one TCR beta chain. This sample was taken from a study of blood T cell repertoires in COVID-19. Study-wide context: Samples taken during acute and convalescent COVID-19 were collected in the United States, Italy and Spain. The analysed material was cDNA or gDNA that came from T cells, B-cell-depleted T cells, or PBMCs.

Germline CDR1 SGHAT, CDR2 FQNNGV. With 4 bases removed from V and 3 bases from J, the gap between germline ends came to 15 bases. The CDR3 totals 15 residues. Under the authors' procedure: Amplification with reference gene primers provided the estimates of nucleated cell counts. The method was immunoSEQ multiplex PCR; TCRdb's version includes in-frame clones alone and lacks a portion of them. D and trimming come from the DNA, and the V and J calls and clone size come from that table. Of about 36,000 clones in the sample, 90% are singletons; the top ten hold around 4.9%. The clonotype comes from a human donor in a cohort sampled during active COVID-19. The V gene is TRBV11-2, the J gene TRBJ1-1, with D unresolved. Input material: peripheral blood. CDR3 sequence reads: CASSSLRGWDTEAFF. CDR3 nucleotide sequence: TGTGCCAGCAGCTCCCTCCGGGGTTGGGACACTGAAGCTTTCTTT.